What follows are 28 T cell receptor beta chains derived from one specimen sequenced in a study of T cell responses to AZD1222 COVID-19 vaccine. This table comes from immunoSEQ multiplex PCR, and its TCRdb copy is limited to in-frame clones, with some not included. The sample includes under 200,000 clones, 91% of them seen just once. This specimen was peripheral blood, taken on day 0 of AZD1222 vaccination. The origin of the receptors is an adult in good health.

This sequence joins TRBV28 and TRBJ1-5, with D possibly TRBD1 on 6 matching bases. Germline-derived CDR1 and CDR2 are MDHEN and SYDVKM. The CDR3 consists of 15 residues. V shed 6 bases and J shed 5 bases, with 17 bases lying between them. The CDR3 nucleotides read TGTGCCAGCAGCGATGACAGGACCCTCCATCAGCCCCAGCATTTT. The encoded protein is CASSDDRTLHQPQHF. Variable domain in full (rest from reference TRBV28 and TRBJ1-5): DVKVTQSSRYLVKRTGEKVFLECVQDMDHENMFWYRQDPGLGLRLIYFSYDVKMKEKGDIPEGYSVSREKKERFSLILESASTNQTSMYLCASSDDRTLHQPQHFGDGTRLSIL.

The chain couples TRBV7-2 to TRBJ2-1; D call uncertain. Trimming stripped 5 bases from V and 0 bases from J, with 14 bases between. Germline CDR1 is SGHTA and CDR2 is FQGNSA. The CDR3 covers 16 residues. The CDR3 nucleotides are TGTGCCAGCAGCGCCTCCGACACGAGCTCCTACAATGAGCAGTTCTTC. It codes for CASSASDTSSYNEQFF.

V gene TRBV6-5 combines with J gene TRBJ1-4; TRBD1 might be the D (6 bases). V lost 7 bases, J lost 7 bases, and 16 bases lay in between. Germline CDR1 is MNHEY and CDR2 is SVGAGI. The CDR3 is 14 amino acids. CDR3 DNA: TGTGCCAGCAACAACGAGGGCAGGGGTGAAAAACTGTTTTTT. Residues: CASNNEGRGEKLFF.

This chain joins TRBV5-6 and TRBJ2-5, with D tentatively TRBD2 (6 bases). Trimming left V 4 bases short and J 5 bases short, with 15 bases between. The CDR3 is made up of 14 amino acids. CDR1 is SGHDT, CDR2 YYEEEE, per germline. CDR3 bases: TGTGCCAGCAGCATAGCTGGGAGGACCGAGACCCAGTACTTC. It translates to CASSIAGRTETQYF.

This clone appeared once. The chain is built from TRBV6-5 and TRBJ2-5, with TRBD2 matching 8 bases. Germline V lookup: CDR1 MNHEY, CDR2 SVGAGI. V lost 10 bases, J lost 5 bases, and 3 bases stayed unmatched. CDR3 length: 11 residues. The CDR3 reads CATGGGETQYF. DNA of the CDR3: TGTGCCACCGGCGGGGGGGAGACCCAGTACTTC.

V and J are TRBV6-5 and TRBJ1-1; no firm D call. Deletions cut 7 bases from V and 6 bases from J, with 18 bases between. This CDR3 is built from 14 residues. Germline V CDR1 and CDR2: MNHEY, SVGAGI. The CDR3 DNA reads as TGTGCCAGCACCCAATCCATACGTATGGCTGAAGCTTTCTTT. It encodes CASTQSIRMAEAFF.

The CDR3 nucleotides read TGTGCCAGCAGTTACACGGTGGGCGGTGGCACAGATACGCAGTATTTT. Translating gives CASSYTVGGGTDTQYF. The chain is built from TRBV3-1 (or the pseudogene TRBV3-2) and TRBJ2-3; D is unresolved. Germline V gene sequence: CDR1 LGHDT, CDR2 YNNKEL (reference sequence). There are 16 residues in the CDR3. Deletions cut 6 bases from V and 1 base from J, with 17 bases between.

The chain links TRBV19 to TRBJ2-3; 7 bases are shared with TRBD1. The V gene end was trimmed by 1 base and the J gene end by 1 base; junction bases not matched to a gene: 8. Germline V lookup: CDR1 LNHDA, CDR2 SQIVND (reference sequence). The CDR3 has 17 residues. In DNA, the CDR3 is TGTGCCAGTAGTATAGGGCCTGGGACAGAACGCACAGATACGCAGTATTTT. Protein sequence: CASSIGPGTERTDTQYF.

The chain uses TRBV6-5 and TRBJ1-5, with D tentatively TRBD1 (6 bases). The ends were cut back, 4 bases at V and 4 bases at J, with 8 bases in the middle. Germline V CDR1 and CDR2: MNHEY, SVGAGI. CDR3 length equals 13 residues. This CDR3 is CASSLQGNQPQHF. The CDR3 DNA is TGTGCCAGCAGTTTACAGGGAAATCAGCCCCAGCATTTT.

Only one count was recorded for this clone. The chain combines TRBV6-2 or TRBV6-3 with TRBJ2-7, with 7 positions matching TRBD1. Germline assignment: CDR1 MNHEY and CDR2 SVGEGT. With 4 bases clipped from V and 5 bases from J, the junction kept 14 bases outside the gene matches. This CDR3 is 16 amino acids long. This CDR3 reads CASSSPETGYIDEQYF. The CDR3 bases are TGTGCCAGCAGTTCCCCCGAGACAGGGTATATCGACGAGCAGTACTTC.

V usage is TRBV10-3 and J usage is TRBJ2-7, with a tentative D call TRBD1 (6 bases). The germline V gene encodes CDR1 ENHRY and CDR2 SYGVKD. The CDR3 is 13 residues long. V was cut by 6 bases and J by 7 bases, with 16 bases left in between. CDR3 sequence (DNA): TGTGCCATCAGGGGGGCAGGGTTGGGTGAGCAGTACTTC. Translation gives CAIRGAGLGEQYF.

This chain connects TRBV6-1 to TRBJ1-4, with TRBD1 matching 9 bases. The V gene's germline CDR1 is MNHNS and CDR2 SASEGT. This CDR3 is 17 amino acids long. V shed 0 bases, J shed 8 bases, and the junction held 10 bases outside the gene matches. Here the CDR3 reads CASSEAGSGQGWEKLFF. CDR3 DNA: TGTGCCAGCAGTGAAGCGGGCTCGGGACAGGGCTGGGAAAAACTGTTTTTT.

This rearrangement joins TRBV4-3 to TRBJ1-6, with a weak D call TRBD1 (6 bases). The germline gives CDR1 LGHNA, CDR2 YSLEER. The CDR3 is made up of 13 amino acids. The germline V and J ends were trimmed by 0 bases and 12 bases, with 9 bases remaining between them. CDR3 DNA sequence: TGCGCCAGCAGCCAAGAACAGGGAGTACCCCTCCACTTT. Translating it yields CASSQEQGVPLHF.

The rearrangement links TRBV27 to TRBJ1-5; D uncertain. The CDR3 loop spans 15 amino acids. Germline V gene sequence: CDR1 MNHEY, CDR2 SMNVEV (reference sequence). V lost 0 bases to trimming and J lost 1 base, with 7 bases between them. CDR3 amino acids: CASSLSRRSNQPQHF. CDR3 in DNA: TGTGCCAGCAGTTTATCAAGACGGAGCAATCAGCCCCAGCATTTT.

The chain couples TRBV7-2 to TRBJ1-3; 8 nucleotides agree with TRBD1. The V and J ends lost 5 bases and 2 bases, in that order; junction bases with no gene match: 14. The CDR3 consists of 18 residues. The V gene's germline CDR1 is SGHTA and CDR2 FQGNSA. CDR3 residues: CASSLTSLQGGAGNTIYF. CDR3 nucleotides: TGTGCCAGCAGCCTCACTTCCCTACAGGGGGGGGCTGGAAACACCATATATTTT.

The chain joins TRBV27 to TRBJ2-3; D gene unclear. CDR3 length: 15 amino acids. Germline assignment: CDR1 MNHEY and CDR2 SMNVEV (reference sequence). Between the trimmed V and J ends, which lost 6 bases and 0 bases, there was a span of 13 bases. In DNA form, the CDR3 reads TGTGCCAGCAGCTCCCTATTGGACAGCACAGATACGCAGTATTTT. Translated: CASSSLLDSTDTQYF.

This chain connects TRBV18 to TRBJ2-1; 11 nucleotides align to TRBD2. The V and J ends lost 3 bases and 5 bases, in that order; junction bases with no gene match: 6. Germline CDR1 reads KGHSH; CDR2 reads LQKENI. The CDR3 extends over 16 amino acids. CDR3 nucleotide sequence: TGTGCCAGCTCACCGGTCACTAGCGGGAGCGACAATGAGCAGTTCTTC. It is translated as CASSPVTSGSDNEQFF.

Turning to this clone: At one end, the junction sequence differs from germline, possibly due to a read error. This rearrangement joins TRBV7-7 to TRBJ2-2; D possibly matches TRBD1 or TRBD2 (5 bases each). Germline V gene sequence: CDR1 SSHAT, CDR2 FNYEAQ (reference sequence). This CDR3 comprises 17 residues. The CDR3 loop is CASSPKAGTRAIGELFF. The DNA for the CDR3 is TGTGCTAGCAGCCCTAAGGCCGGGACCAGGGCTATAGGGGAGCTGTTTTTT.

This chain links TRBV9 with TRBJ2-5, with D hard to call. Germline-derived CDR1 and CDR2 are SGDLS and YYNGEE. CDR3 length: 13 amino acids. Trimming shortened V by 0 bases and J by 2 bases, and 5 bases separated the two germline ends. The DNA of the CDR3 is TGTGCCAGCAGCGTAGATTTGCAAGAGACCCAGTACTTC. Encoded protein: CASSVDLQETQYF.

V is TRBV7-9 and J is TRBJ1-5, with D possibly TRBD1 on 6 matching bases. The V end lost 4 bases, the J end lost 7 bases, and 20 bases lay between the germline ends. Per the germline V gene, CDR1 is SEHNR and CDR2 is FQNEAQ (reference sequence). The CDR3 runs 16 residues. The CDR3: CASSSWGGVVVQPQHF. The CDR3 DNA reads as TGTGCCAGCAGCTCATGGGGGGGCGTGGTAGTCCAGCCCCAGCATTTT.

The table lists this clone with a few counts. The gene calls are TRBV24-1 and TRBJ1-1; 8 bases fit TRBD1. Trimming took 4 bases from V and 5 from J; bases not matched to a gene: 5. Per the germline V gene, CDR1 is KGHDR and CDR2 is SFDVKD. This CDR3 has 14 residues. Written as DNA, the CDR3 is TGTGCCACCAGTGACTCAGGGGGCCAGACTGAAGCTTTCTTT. It specifies CATSDSGGQTEAFF.

The chain employs TRBV5-6 and TRBJ2-7; unclear D gene. From germline, CDR1 is SGHDT and CDR2 YYEEEE. With 2 bases removed from V and 0 bases from J, the gap between germline ends came to 21 bases. This CDR3 is 18 amino acids long. The CDR3 protein is CASSFYQFGVPSSYEQYF. The CDR3 bases are TGTGCCAGCAGCTTCTACCAATTTGGGGTCCCAAGCTCCTACGAGCAGTACTTC.

The chain carries TRBV7-2 and TRBJ1-1; no definite D call. Germline V gene sequence: CDR1 SGHTA, CDR2 FQGNSA. The CDR3 is made up of 13 amino acids. The V gene lost 1 base and the J gene lost 6 bases, with 9 bases spanning the gap. CDR3 coding DNA: TGTGCCAGCAGCTTAGAATTGACGGCTGAAGCTTTCTTT. This sequence encodes CASSLELTAEAFF.

This clone showed up just once. V is TRBV19 and J is TRBJ2-7; the match to TRBD2 covers 8 bases. The CDR3 totals 15 residues. Trimming at V came to 5 bases and at J to 3 bases, leaving 9 bases not matched to a gene. Looked up from germline, CDR1 is LNHDA and CDR2 is SQIVND (reference sequence). The CDR3 region has the DNA TGTGCCAGTAGTCCAGGACTAGCTTGGGGCTACGAGCAGTACTTC. It codes for CASSPGLAWGYEQYF. The whole variable domain, filled in from reference TRBV19 and TRBJ2-7, reads DGGITQSPKYLFRKEGQNVTLSCEQNLNHDAMYWYRQDPGQGLRLIYYSQIVNDFQKGDIAEGYSVSREKKESFPLTVTSAQKNPTAFYLCASSPGLAWGYEQYFGPGTRLTVT.

The chain recombines TRBV2 with TRBJ1-1, with TRBD1 as a possible D gene (5 bases). The V end lost 4 bases, the J end lost 4 bases, and 10 bases lay between the germline ends. The CDR3 is 13 residues long. Per germline, CDR1 SNHLY and CDR2 FYNNEI. Here the CDR3 reads CASSAAGLTEAFF. The CDR3 bases are TGTGCCAGCAGTGCCGCAGGGCTCACTGAAGCTTTCTTT. Combining the CDR3 with reference TRBV2 and TRBJ1-1 gives the whole variable domain EPEVTQTPSHQVTQMGQEVILRCVPISNHLYFYWYRQILGQKVEFLVSFYNNEISEKSEIFDDQFSVERPDGSNFTLKIRSTKLEDSAMYFCASSAAGLTEAFFGQGTRLTVV.

This clone has more than one count but fewer than ten. The genes are TRBV4-3 and TRBJ2-1, with 9 bases lining up with TRBD1. The CDR3 covers 15 residues. The ends lost 3 bases at V and 3 bases at J; junction bases unmatched: 3. Looked up from germline, CDR1 is LGHNA and CDR2 is YSLEER. The CDR3 sequence: CASSQSTGGYNEQFF. CDR3 nucleotides: TGCGCCAGCAGCCAGTCGACAGGGGGCTACAATGAGCAGTTCTTC.

V is TRBV9 and J is TRBJ2-2; possibly TRBD1 or TRBD2 for D (5 bases each). The CDR3 is made up of 17 amino acids. The germline CDR1 and CDR2 sequences are SGDLS and YYNGEE. The V end was cut by 5 bases, the J end by 1 base, with 18 bases between. The CDR3 region has the DNA TGTGCCAGCAGGCGAGGTGAGGGGAAAAAGAACACCGGGGAGCTGTTTTTT. Amino acids: CASRRGEGKKNTGELFF.

This chain uses TRBV2 with TRBJ2-7; no firm D call. The CDR3 length is 14 residues. V lost 3 bases and J 2 bases, leaving 11 bases between the germline ends. Germline V lookup: CDR1 SNHLY, CDR2 FYNNEI. The CDR3 protein is CASSDRAETYEQYF. Written as DNA, the CDR3 is TGTGCCAGCAGTGATAGGGCGGAGACCTACGAGCAGTACTTC.